This T cell receptor (beta chain) derives from a study of a mutant IDH1 vaccine in newly diagnosed glioma. The overall study: Earlier care involved radiotherapy, temozolomide, or both, and the majority received both. General study results and limits: Any relationship between pseudoprogression and changes in top peripheral T cell clonotypes seemed absent.

Trimming took 3 bases from V and 7 from J; bases not matched to a gene: 9. The length of the CDR3 is 15 residues. Germline loops: CDR1 SGHRS, CDR2 YFSETQ. On this clone: Its antigen is unidentified.

The repertoire was sequenced with immunoSEQ multiplex PCR; TCRdb's copy has only in-frame clones and lacks some. The sample includes roughly 46,000 clones, roughly 88% seen only once; the top ten take about 2.5%. Time point specified: baseline, week 1 (first vaccination visit). Specified treatment: pre-vaccination baseline after standard-of-care therapy. The study enrolled donors with new WHO grade 3 or 4 IDH1-mutant, ATRX-lost astrocytomas. This receptor was identified in a man aged 35 to 55 with glioma. The sample in question was PBMCs, obtained from a glioma patient treated with radiotherapy, temozolomide or both. The rearrangement links TRBV5-1 to TRBJ2-7, with 11 bases lining up with TRBD1. The CDR3 spells CASSSGTGGDGEQYF. DNA of the CDR3: TGCGCCAGCAGCTCGGGGACAGGGGGGGATGGGGAGCAGTACTTC.